What follows are 12 T cell receptor beta chains derived from one specimen sequenced in a study of cytomegalovirus exposure and HLA in healthy donors. Profiling relied on immunoSEQ multiplex PCR, and the TCRdb table lists in-frame clones only, not all of them. The table has 73,000 or so clones, 85% to 95% seen once. Sequenced material: PBMCs. The origin of the receptors is a woman between 18 and 30 years old in good health and CMV-seropositive.

The chain couples TRBV4-2 to TRBJ1-1, with 8 nucleotides matching TRBD1. The CDR3 runs 15 residues. Germline CDR1 LGHNA, CDR2 YNFKEQ. Trimming removed 4 bases from V and 0 bases from J; junction bases left unmatched: 4. The CDR3 protein is CASSPRGQLNTEAFF. Written as DNA, the CDR3 is TGTGCCAGCAGCCCCAGGGGGCAGCTGAACACTGAAGCTTTCTTT.

The chain recombines TRBV27 with TRBJ2-7; D is perhaps TRBD1 (6 bases). V was trimmed by 2 bases and J by 5 bases, leaving 7 bases between them. In germline, CDR1 is MNHEY, CDR2 SMNVEV (reference sequence). The CDR3 totals 12 residues. This CDR3 reads CASSLKGDEQYF. The CDR3 coding sequence is TGTGCCAGCAGTTTAAAGGGGGACGAGCAGTACTTC.

The J gene is TRBJ2-7, the V gene TRBV10-1; TRBD1 matches at 8 bases. Germline CDR1 reads WNHNN; CDR2 reads SYGVQD (reference sequence). Trimming took 10 bases from V and 8 from J; bases not matched to a gene: 13. This CDR3 is built from 13 residues. The CDR3 is CATLRPGGIKQYF. The CDR3 DNA follows: TGCGCCACCCTTCGCCCAGGGGGCATCAAGCAGTACTTC.

The CDR3 DNA reads TGTGCCAGCAGTTTCAGACTGGCTGGCTACACCTTC. Protein: CASSFRLAGYTF. This chain connects TRBV6-6 to TRBJ1-2; D gene uncertain. The length of the CDR3 is 12 residues. Trimming removed 4 bases at V and 7 bases at J, with 10 bases between. The germline V gene encodes CDR1 MNHNY and CDR2 SVGAGI (reference sequence).

The chain couples TRBV10-3 to TRBJ2-5; D is unclear. Germline loops: CDR1 ENHRY, CDR2 SYGVKD. CDR3 length: 13 amino acids. The V end was cut by 4 bases, the J end by 2 bases, with 8 bases between. CDR3 nucleotides: TGTGCCATCAGTGGGTCAGCTCAAGAGACCCAGTACTTC. Translating it yields CAISGSAQETQYF.

V is TRBV5-6 and J is TRBJ1-6, with D uncertain. The CDR3 is 15 amino acids. CDR1 is SGHDT and CDR2 is YYEEEE in the germline V gene. V was cut by 2 bases and J by 7 bases, with 13 bases left in between. The CDR3 spells CASSFDSTPNSPLHF. As DNA, the CDR3 is TGTGCCAGCAGCTTTGACTCTACTCCAAATTCACCCCTCCACTTT.

The chain links TRBV18 to TRBJ2-1; D not certain. CDR1 and CDR2 from the germline V gene are KGHSH and LQKENI. The CDR3 consists of 13 residues. V was pared by 0 bases and J by 6 bases, with 6 bases between. CDR3 amino acids: CASSPPPGNEQFF. The CDR3 nucleotides read TGTGCCAGCTCACCACCTCCAGGCAATGAGCAGTTCTTC.

V is TRBV7-9 and J is TRBJ2-5; TRBD1 is a possible D gene (6 bases). The CDR3 spans 15 residues. V was trimmed by 3 bases and J by 2 bases, leaving 13 bases between them. Germline values: CDR1 SEHNR, CDR2 FQNEAQ (reference sequence). This CDR3 reads CASSLIQGGQETQYF. The CDR3 nucleotides are TGTGCCAGCAGCTTGATACAGGGTGGGCAAGAGACCCAGTACTTC.

The V gene is TRBV19, the J gene TRBJ2-7; no definite D call. The CDR3 sequence is 13 residues long. V lost 1 base and J lost 2, with 6 bases in between. CDR1 LNHDA and CDR2 SQIVND come from the germline V gene (reference sequence). Written as DNA, the CDR3 is TGTGCCAGTAGTATAGGTAGTCCCTACGAGCAGTACTTC. It encodes CASSIGSPYEQYF. Variable domain in full (rest from reference TRBV19 and TRBJ2-7): DGGITQSPKYLFRKEGQNVTLSCEQNLNHDAMYWYRQDPGQGLRLIYYSQIVNDFQKGDIAEGYSVSREKKESFPLTVTSAQKNPTAFYLCASSIGSPYEQYFGPGTRLTVT.

On this clone: Since no conserved phenylalanine or tryptophan closes the CDR3, a read error is the likely cause. No DNA is shown, since the ends of the CDR3 on it are uncertain; the CDR3 is the one TCRdb lists. V is TRBV5-4 and J is TRBJ2-3; the DNA was not compared with TRBD2, the D call given in the table. Per the germline V gene, CDR1 is SGHNT and CDR2 is YYREEE (reference sequence). With termini counted, the CDR3 has 13 amino acids. CDR3 in amino acids: CASSTRGVAAWST.

The chain employs TRBV28 and TRBJ2-1; 9 bases line up with TRBD1. Trimming removed 7 bases from V and 6 bases from J; junction bases left unmatched: 10. In germline, CDR1 is MDHEN, CDR2 SYDVKM. The CDR3 length is 15 residues. The CDR3 region is CASNPTGQGFNEQFF. CDR3 DNA: TGTGCCAGCAACCCTACGGGACAGGGATTCAATGAGCAGTTCTTC.

The chain uses TRBV9 and TRBJ1-2; D call uncertain. Germline V CDR1 and CDR2: SGDLS, YYNGEE. This CDR3 has 12 residues. V shed 7 bases and J shed 4 bases, with 11 bases lying between them. The CDR3 loop is CASGGPAYGYTF. CDR3 bases: TGTGCCAGCGGAGGCCCTGCCTATGGCTACACCTTC.